This entry lists 29 T cell receptor beta chains sequenced from one sample in a study of identical twins' blood T cells. From the 5' RACE reads, TCRdb called clonotypes with MiXCR, one entry per CDR3 protein. The sample records hundreds of thousands of distinct CDR3 sequences, roughly 31% being singletons. The sequencing input was PBMCs. The receptors here all came from a woman between 18 and 49 years old in good health.

This clonotype was detected a few times. The V gene is TRBV6-2 or TRBV6-3, the J gene TRBJ1-1, with D tentatively TRBD1 (5 bases). CDR1 is MNHEY, CDR2 SVGEGT, per germline. The CDR3 covers 14 residues. Trimming stripped 5 bases from V and 5 bases from J, with 15 bases between. The DNA for the CDR3 is TGTGCCAGCAGTCAGACACCATCAGGGACTGAAGCTTTCTTT. Translation gives CASSQTPSGTEAFF.

This clonotype has a handful of counts. This rearrangement joins TRBV10-3 to TRBJ2-3; tentatively, D is TRBD1 (6 bases). Germline CDR1 and CDR2: ENHRY and SYGVKD. Trimming removed 7 bases at V and 10 bases at J, with 24 bases between. The length of the CDR3 is 15 residues. As DNA, the CDR3 is TGTGCCATCACCAGTGAGGTGGTAGGGGGTTCGGCGCAGTATTTT. This encodes CAITSEVVGGSAQYF.

This chain connects TRBV14 to TRBJ2-7; 7 nucleotides align to TRBD1. V was pared by 3 bases and J by 4 bases, with 9 bases of the junction left unmatched. The CDR3 length is 15 residues. Germline assignment: CDR1 SGHDN and CDR2 FVKESK. The CDR3 bases are TGTGCCAGCAGCCAGAGACAGGGCTTCGGTTACGAGCAGTACTTC. Amino acids: CASSQRQGFGYEQYF.

In this sample, this clonotype turned up a few times. CDR3 loop: CASSQDPTTTSGYNEQFF. The CDR3 DNA reads TGTGCCAGCAGCCAAGATCCCACCACGACTAGCGGCTACAATGAGCAGTTCTTC. The chain employs TRBV3-1 and TRBJ2-1; 9 bases fit TRBD2. The CDR3 covers 18 residues. Germline CDR1 is LGHDT and CDR2 is YNNKEL (reference sequence). The V gene end was trimmed by 0 bases and the J gene end by 3 bases; junction bases not matched to a gene: 9.

The V gene is TRBV5-1, the J gene TRBJ1-1; the D is unclear. This CDR3 is 14 amino acids long. V was cut by 3 bases and J by 4 bases, with 13 bases left in between. The germline V gene encodes CDR1 SGHRS and CDR2 YFSETQ. CDR3 protein: CASSSLEGSTEAFF. In nucleotides, the CDR3 is TGCGCCAGCAGCTCCCTGGAGGGTAGCACTGAAGCTTTCTTT.

This sequence joins TRBV29-1 and TRBJ1-2; 7 bases map to TRBD1. This CDR3 has 14 amino acids. The J segment lost 3 bases and the V segment lost 2 bases, leaving 6 bases of the junction unmatched. Per germline, CDR1 SQVTM and CDR2 ANQGSEA. For the CDR3, the DNA is TGCAGCGTTGAAAGGGGACAGTCCTACTATGGCTACACCTTC. Translated: CSVERGQSYYGYTF.

CDR3 loop: CASSLELSGNTIYF. The CDR3, as DNA: TGCGCCAGCAGCTTGGAACTCTCTGGAAACACCATATATTTT. The rearrangement uses TRBV5-1 and TRBJ1-3; D is uncertain. CDR1 is SGHRS and CDR2 is YFSETQ in the germline V gene. V lost 0 bases and J 0 bases, leaving 4 bases between the germline ends. This CDR3 contains 14 residues. The whole variable domain, filled in from reference TRBV5-1 and TRBJ1-3, reads KAGVTQTPRYLIKTRGQQVTLSCSPISGHRSVSWYQQTPGQGLQFLFEYFSETQRNKGNFPGRFSGRQFSNSRSEMNVSTLELGDSALYLCASSLELSGNTIYFGEGSWLTVV.

The chain recombines TRBV12-3 or TRBV12-4 with TRBJ1-1; D not certain. The CDR3 runs to 12 residues. Trimming pared 10 bases from V and 6 bases from J, leaving 15 bases between. The CDR3 region has the DNA TGTGCCACCTTCCGTCGGGGATCTGAAGCTTTCTTT. Protein sequence: CATFRRGSEAFF.

The table lists this clonotype with a few counts. The CDR3 DNA sequence: TGCAGTGCTAGAGCCAAGACAGGCACCGGGGAGCTGTTTTTT. It translates to CSARAKTGTGELFF. The chain links TRBV20-1 to TRBJ2-2; possibly TRBD1 for D (6 bases). Trimming pared 1 base from V and 4 bases from J, leaving 10 bases between. This CDR3 is 14 amino acids long. Germline CDR1 and CDR2: DFQATT and SNEGSKA (reference sequence).

This clonotype was seen only once. The rearrangement joins TRBV20-1 to TRBJ2-5, with a tentative D call TRBD2 (6 bases). The germline V gene encodes CDR1 DFQATT and CDR2 SNEGSKA (reference sequence). V dropped 6 bases and J dropped 4 bases, with 21 bases sitting between them. The CDR3 runs 15 residues. CDR3 amino acids: CSAGSRTRMGETQYF. CDR3 coding DNA: TGCAGTGCCGGGAGTCGGACAAGGATGGGAGAGACCCAGTACTTC.

With respect to this clonotype: A junction end diverges from the germline sequence, so it may reflect a read error. The chain recombines TRBV29-1 with TRBJ2-2; TRBD2 matches 7 bases. The CDR3 contains 13 residues. The germline V gene encodes CDR1 SQVTM and CDR2 ANQGSEA. This CDR3 reads CSVAREGTGDLFF. CDR3 DNA: TGCAGCGTAGCGAGGGAGGGCACCGGGGATCTGTTTTTT.

Details on this clonotype: This could be a read error, since a much larger clone is one nucleotide away. The chain links TRBV12-3 or TRBV12-4 to TRBJ2-3, with D possibly TRBD1 on 5 matching bases. CDR3 length: 13 residues. V dropped 2 bases and J dropped 4 bases, with 7 bases sitting between them. CDR3 in amino acids: CASSLQGADTQYF. CDR3 coding DNA: TGTGCCAGCAGTTTACAGGGCGCAGATACGCAGTATTTT.

The chain is built from TRBV10-2 and TRBJ1-5; weak D call: TRBD1 (5 bases). The CDR3 runs to 16 residues. The V gene's germline CDR1 is WSHSY and CDR2 SAAADI. V lost 6 bases and J 5 bases, leaving 20 bases between the germline ends. The CDR3 bases are TGCGCCAGCAGCAAGAGGGGCAGCCAGCAGGATCAGCCCCAGCATTTT. Protein product: CASSKRGSQQDQPQHF.

The J gene is TRBJ2-1, the V gene TRBV3-1, with 11 bases matching TRBD2. CDR1 is LGHDT and CDR2 is YNNKEL in the germline V gene (reference sequence). With V trimmed by 5 bases and J by 4 bases, 7 bases remained unmatched. CDR3 length equals 16 residues. The CDR3 loop is CASSSRGLAAYNEQFF. CDR3 sequence (DNA): TGTGCCAGCAGCTCTAGGGGACTAGCGGCATACAATGAGCAGTTCTTC.

The rearrangement links TRBV29-1 to TRBJ2-1, with D unresolved. V was clipped by 8 bases and J by 2 bases, with 16 bases between them. Germline CDR1 reads SQVTM; CDR2 reads ANQGSEA. This CDR3 contains 14 residues. In nucleotides, the CDR3 is TGCAGCTCTCCACAGATGAAAACCTACAATGAGCAGTTCTTC. Translating gives CSSPQMKTYNEQFF.

This clonotype was found a few times. The chain links TRBV7-9 to TRBJ1-1; D is unclear. This CDR3 spans 13 amino acids. V was shortened by 6 bases and J by 5 bases, with 13 bases between the two germline ends. In germline, CDR1 is SEHNR, CDR2 FQNEAQ (reference sequence). CDR3 coding DNA: TGTGCCAGCAGATCCGGGATGCGGACTGAAGCTTTCTTT. Translating gives CASRSGMRTEAFF.

This clonotype has only a few counts. V and J are TRBV5-6 and TRBJ1-5; 7 bases fit TRBD1. CDR1 SGHDT and CDR2 YYEEEE come from the germline V gene. This CDR3 has 14 residues. J lost 4 bases, V lost 5 bases, and 6 bases had no gene match. For the CDR3, the DNA is TGTGCCAGCAGTTCCCGGGACAGAAATCAGCCCCAGCATTTT. Translated: CASSSRDRNQPQHF.

The DNA of the CDR3 is TGTGCCCCCCGACAATGTAGAACCCAGTACTTC. Translating gives CAPRQCRTQYF. The chain couples TRBV6-4 to TRBJ2-5; D remains ambiguous. This CDR3 has 11 residues. The germline V gene has CDR1 MRHNA and CDR2 SNTAGT. V lost 11 bases and J 8 bases, leaving 15 bases between the germline ends.

A word on this clonotype: A much larger clone differs from this one at a single base, so this may be a read error. The rearrangement uses TRBV12-3 or TRBV12-4 and TRBJ2-1, with a weak D call TRBD1 (6 bases). This CDR3 is 16 amino acids long. V shed 4 bases and J shed 6 bases, with 19 bases lying between them. CDR3 DNA sequence: TGTGCCAGCAGTTCATCGCTACAGGGAAAAAGCAATGAGCAGTTCTTC. It codes for CASSSSLQGKSNEQFF.

This clonotype was counted a few times. The chain recombines TRBV10-1 with TRBJ2-2, with D maybe TRBD1 (5 bases). V was clipped by 8 bases and J by 1 base, with 8 bases between them. The length of the CDR3 is 13 residues. Germline assignment: CDR1 WNHNN and CDR2 SYGVQD (reference sequence). CDR3: CASQGRNTGELFF. In DNA form, the CDR3 reads TGCGCCAGCCAGGGCAGGAACACCGGGGAGCTGTTTTTT.

In its sample, this clonotype was seen a few times. V usage is TRBV6-6 and J usage is TRBJ1-2, with 8 nucleotides matching TRBD1. This CDR3 region has 14 residues. The V gene end was trimmed by 6 bases and the J gene end by 5 bases; junction bases not matched to a gene: 8. The germline CDR1 and CDR2 sequences are MNHNY and SVGAGI (reference sequence). Here the CDR3 reads CASSSDRGGYGYTF. In DNA form, the CDR3 reads TGTGCCAGCAGCTCCGACAGGGGTGGATATGGCTACACCTTC.

V is TRBV20-1 and J is TRBJ2-2; TRBD2 matches at 7 bases. CDR1 and CDR2 from the germline V gene are DFQATT and SNEGSKA (reference sequence). J gave up 8 bases and V 6 bases, and 9 bases lay outside the gene matches. The CDR3 sequence is 13 residues long. The CDR3 loop is CSASGIAVGELFF. CDR3 DNA sequence: TGCAGTGCGAGCGGGATTGCGGTGGGGGAGCTGTTTTTT.

This clonotype was counted many times. This chain links TRBV3-1 with TRBJ1-5; weak D call: TRBD1 (6 bases). Trimming left V 1 base short and J 4 bases short, with 14 bases between. This CDR3 is 16 amino acids long. Germline CDR1 and CDR2: LGHDT and YNNKEL (reference sequence). The DNA of the CDR3 is TGTGCCAGCAGCCAAGGGCGAGGGACACTGAATCAGCCCCAGCATTTT. It yields the protein CASSQGRGTLNQPQHF.

This clonotype was picked up a small number of times. The genes are TRBV6-5 and TRBJ1-2; unclear D gene. V gave up 0 bases and J gave up 4 bases, with 9 bases separating them. The germline gives CDR1 MNHEY, CDR2 SVGAGI. This CDR3 is built from 14 residues. The CDR3 region is CASSYSASAYGYTF. The CDR3 DNA sequence: TGTGCCAGCAGTTACTCGGCGTCAGCCTATGGCTACACCTTC.

This chain links TRBV2 with TRBJ2-1; D ambiguous. Germline V CDR1 and CDR2: SNHLY, FYNNEI. V lost 3 bases to trimming and J lost 8 bases, with 17 bases between them. The CDR3 consists of 15 residues. In nucleotides, the CDR3 is TGTGCCAGCAGTGATCGGCCTAGAGGTCCCCATGAGCAGTTCTTC. Translation gives CASSDRPRGPHEQFF.

Of note for this clonotype: One end of the junction is discordant with germline, which a read error may explain. The chain is built from TRBV11-2 and TRBJ1-4; TRBD1 aligns across 7 bases. CDR1 is SGHAT, CDR2 FQNNGV, per germline. The CDR3 is 14 residues long. CDR3 protein: CVSSYRTGGEKLFF. The CDR3, as DNA: TGTGTCAGCAGCTATAGGACAGGTGGCGAAAAACTGTTTTTT.

Note on this clonotype: Since a much larger clone is just one base distant, this may be a read error. The rearrangement uses TRBV12-3 or TRBV12-4 and TRBJ1-1, with a weak D call TRBD1 (5 bases). This CDR3 is built from 18 residues. CDR3 in amino acids: CASSDPGTFGVVNIEAFF. The CDR3 nucleotides read TGTGCCAGCAGTGACCCCGGGACGTTCGGTGTTGTGAACATTGAAGCTTTCTTT.

This clonotype was seen only a few times. The chain joins TRBV7-9 to TRBJ1-4; D unresolved. V was shortened by 5 bases and J by 2 bases, with 12 bases between the two germline ends. Germline CDR1 is SEHNR and CDR2 is FQNEAQ (reference sequence). The CDR3 totals 15 residues. CDR3 coding DNA: TGTGCCAGCAGCCGCCGCCCCGGGACTAATGAAAAACTGTTTTTT. It specifies CASSRRPGTNEKLFF.

This chain joins TRBV5-1 and TRBJ1-5; D unclear. The ends were cut back, 1 base at V and 0 bases at J, with 11 bases in the middle. Germline-derived CDR1 and CDR2 are SGHRS and YFSETQ. There are 16 residues in the CDR3. This CDR3 is CASSLFWGTSNQPQHF. CDR3 bases: TGCGCCAGCAGCTTGTTCTGGGGAACTAGCAATCAGCCCCAGCATTTT.